This TCR beta chain was identified in a study of blood T cell repertoires in COVID-19. Study context: From the United States, Italy and Spain came samples of acute and convalescent COVID-19.

In the authors' methods: Counts of nucleated cells, estimated from reference gene primer amplification, were obtained. Here immunoSEQ multiplex PCR was the method, and the copy in TCRdb shows in-frame clones only, minus some. V and J calls and clone size are given by that table; D and trimming were obtained from the DNA. Of a few hundred thousand clones in the sample, under 90% were seen once. The source of this sequence is a woman in her thirties or forties who had recovered from COVID-19. Sequences were obtained from peripheral blood.

CDR3 loop: CASSSSRGSRDTQYF. CDR3 DNA: TGTGCCAGCAGCTCGAGTCGGGGGAGTCGAGATACGCAGTATTTT. The chain couples TRBV5-4 to TRBJ2-3; TRBD2 might be the D (6 bases). Germline V gene data show CDR1 as SGHNT and CDR2 as YYREEE (reference sequence). The CDR3 spans 15 residues. The V end lost 3 bases, the J end lost 5 bases, and 16 bases lay between the germline ends.